The 29 T cell receptor beta chains below all came from one sample that was sequenced in a study of molecular identifiers for immune sequencing clone quantification. TCRdb re-analysed the PCR reads in MiXCR, keeping a single row per CDR3 protein. Of 400,000 to 600,000 distinct CDR3 sequences listed, about a quarter are singletons. The material sequenced was naive CD8+ T cells from blood, with Jurkat cell RNA spiked in. Specified subset: FACS-sorted CD8+CD4-CCR7+CD45RA+ naive T cells. All receptors come from a human donor in good health. Some libraries in this study had Jurkat cell RNA spiked in.

This clonotype was counted a few times. The chain links TRBV23-1 to TRBJ1-1, with a tentative D call TRBD1 (6 bases). TRBV23-1 is an ORF for which the function is uncertain. V lost 1 base to trimming and J lost 3 bases, with 21 bases between them. The CDR3 covers 18 residues. Here the CDR3 DNA reads TGCGCCAGCAGTCAATACTACCGGGACATAGGGCGGGACACTGAAGCTTTCTTT. Its protein product is CASSQYYRDIGRDTEAFF.

This clonotype was seen at least ten times. This chain uses TRBV12-3 or TRBV12-4 with TRBJ2-1; no definite D call. The CDR3 runs to 13 residues. Deletions cut 6 bases from V and 6 bases from J, with 12 bases between. Here the CDR3 DNA reads TGTGCCAGCAGCCACACCAATCCCAATGAGCAGTTCTTC. This encodes CASSHTNPNEQFF.

In the case of this clonotype: Germline and junction disagree at one end, which may indicate a read error. This rearrangement joins TRBV28 to TRBJ2-7, with D perhaps matching TRBD1 or TRBD2 (5 bases each). Germline V gene data show CDR1 as MDHEN and CDR2 as SYDVKM. The CDR3 is 16 residues long. The CDR3 reads CSSSPGMGTVAYEQYF. Here the CDR3 DNA reads TGTTCCAGCAGTCCAGGGATGGGGACGGTGGCCTACGAGCAGTACTTC.

This clonotype was seen repeatedly, ten times or more. V and J are TRBV27 and TRBJ2-7; D uncertain. CDR3 length equals 13 residues. The germline V gene encodes CDR1 MNHEY and CDR2 SMNVEV (reference sequence). The V end was cut by 6 bases, the J end by 1 base, with 10 bases between. For the CDR3, the DNA is TGTGCCAGCAGCTTAGGCCCATCCTACGAGCAGTACTTC. As protein: CASSLGPSYEQYF.

This clonotype turned up a few times. This chain links TRBV30 with TRBJ2-1; D possibly corresponds to TRBD2 (5 bases). CDR1 is GTSNPN and CDR2 is SVGIG in the germline V gene (reference sequence). The CDR3 is made up of 14 amino acids. Trimming took off 4 bases at V and 0 bases at J, with 10 bases between the two ends. CDR3 bases: TGTGCCTGGACCTACACTAGCTCCTACAATGAGCAGTTCTTC. Translating it yields CAWTYTSSYNEQFF.

The chain has TRBV28 and TRBJ1-5, with 7 bases identical to TRBD1. V lost 6 bases and J lost 4; bases outside the gene matches: 6. The germline gives CDR1 MDHEN, CDR2 SYDVKM. The CDR3 runs 14 residues. In DNA form, the CDR3 reads TGTGCCAGCAGGACAGGGTGGGGGAATCAGCCCCAGCATTTT. Encoded protein: CASRTGWGNQPQHF.

This clonotype was seen a few times. This rearrangement joins TRBV7-9 to TRBJ2-7; 14 bases are a match to TRBD2. Germline V gene sequence: CDR1 SEHNR, CDR2 FQNEAQ (reference sequence). Germline trimming cut 5 bases from V and 1 base from J; bases unmatched to any gene: 10. The CDR3 totals 18 residues. The CDR3 DNA follows: TGTGCCAGCAGCCCAGGGACTAGCGGGAGTATTGTGTCCTACGAGCAGTACTTC. The encoded protein is CASSPGTSGSIVSYEQYF. Complete variable domain (other parts from reference TRBV7-9 and TRBJ2-7): DTGVSQNPRHKITKRGQNVTFRCDPISEHNRLYWYRQTLGQGPEFLTYFQNEAQLEKSRLLSDRFSAERPKGSFSTLEIQRTEQGDSAMYLCASSPGTSGSIVSYEQYFGPGTRLTVT.

The chain uses TRBV19 and TRBJ1-5; 9 nucleotides line up with TRBD1. CDR1 is LNHDA and CDR2 is SQIVND in the germline V gene (reference sequence). This CDR3 contains 16 residues. Trimming took 5 bases from V and 2 from J; bases not matched to a gene: 7. CDR3 sequence (DNA): TGTGCCAGTAGTTCACAGGGACAGGGCGGCAATCAGCCCCAGCATTTT. Amino acid sequence: CASSSQGQGGNQPQHF.

In its sample, this clonotype was seen many times. The chain carries TRBV5-6 and TRBJ1-6; TRBD1 agrees at 8 bases. The V gene's germline CDR1 is SGHDT and CDR2 YYEEEE. This CDR3 has 14 amino acids. V dropped 2 bases and J dropped 8; count of bases not matched to a gene: 3. This CDR3 reads CASSLQGVYSPLHF. CDR3 in DNA: TGTGCCAGCAGCTTACAGGGGGTATATTCACCCCTCCACTTT.

This clonotype appeared a few times. This chain links TRBV4-3 with TRBJ2-7; 9 bases are shared with TRBD2. V dropped 0 bases and J dropped 0; count of bases not matched to a gene: 6. This CDR3 has 17 amino acids. Germline assignment: CDR1 LGHNA and CDR2 YSLEER. CDR3 bases: TGCGCCAGCAGCCAAGATATGGCTAGCGGGAACTCCTACGAGCAGTACTTC. Its protein is CASSQDMASGNSYEQYF.

This clonotype came up many times. J is TRBJ2-7 and V is TRBV29-1; 7 positions agree with TRBD1. CDR1 is SQVTM, CDR2 ANQGSEA, per germline. The CDR3 sequence is 12 residues long. The ends lost 6 bases at V and 5 bases at J; junction bases unmatched: 7. CDR3 sequence (DNA): TGCAGCGTAATAGACAGGGTCGACGAGCAGTACTTC. It codes for CSVIDRVDEQYF.

This clonotype was counted a few times. This chain uses TRBV15 with TRBJ2-1; a possible D gene is TRBD2 (5 bases). There are 14 residues in the CDR3. Deletions cut 4 bases from V and 3 bases from J, with 10 bases between. Germline lookup yields CDR1 LNHNV and CDR2 YYDKDF (reference sequence). DNA for the CDR3: TGTGCCACCAGCACCGGGGTGGACTACAATGAGCAGTTCTTC. Its protein product is CATSTGVDYNEQFF.

The gene calls are TRBV3-1 and TRBJ2-1; D gene uncertain. Germline values: CDR1 LGHDT, CDR2 YNNKEL (reference sequence). This CDR3 has 17 amino acids. V gave up 2 bases and J gave up 2 bases, with 16 bases separating them. The CDR3 reads CASSQLLVAAPYNEQFF. The CDR3 DNA reads as TGTGCCAGCAGCCAACTTCTCGTGGCGGCCCCCTACAATGAGCAGTTCTTC.

The J gene is TRBJ2-2, the V gene TRBV12-3 or TRBV12-4; 10 bases are a match to TRBD1. The CDR3 extends over 15 amino acids. V was pared by 1 base and J by 6 bases, with 2 bases of the junction left unmatched. The CDR3 sequence: CASSLVGTGAGELFF. The CDR3 DNA reads as TGTGCCAGCAGTTTAGTAGGGACAGGGGCCGGGGAGCTGTTTTTT.

On this clonotype: A much larger clone differs from this one at a single base, so this may be a read error. The chain links TRBV7-9 to TRBJ1-1, with D hard to call. Germline CDR1 and CDR2: SEHNR and FQNEAQ (reference sequence). This CDR3 spans 12 amino acids. The CDR3 nucleotides are TGTGCCGGCAGCCCCCGCCTGACTGAAGCTTTCTTT. This encodes CAGSPRLTEAFF.

The chain combines TRBV6-2 or TRBV6-3 with TRBJ2-5; 14 bases are shared with TRBD2. There are 14 residues in the CDR3. V was clipped by 4 bases and J by 6 bases; unmatched bases: 1. The germline V gene has CDR1 MNHEY and CDR2 SVGEGT. The CDR3 sequence: CASSWTSGRKTQYF. The CDR3 DNA follows: TGTGCCAGCAGTTGGACTAGCGGGAGGAAGACCCAGTACTTC.

This clonotype was observed many times. The V gene is TRBV7-6, the J gene TRBJ2-3, with TRBD2 matching 9 bases. The CDR3 consists of 18 residues. J was trimmed by 4 bases and V by 5 bases; bases with no gene match: 16. The germline V gene encodes CDR1 SGHVS and CDR2 FNYEAQ. In DNA form, the CDR3 reads TGTGCCAGCAGCCAGATCTTAGCGGGAGTTTTGGGTCCAGATACGCAGTATTTT. Translated, it gives CASSQILAGVLGPDTQYF.

The chain combines TRBV19 with TRBJ2-7; 7 bases line up with TRBD1. Germline V gives CDR1 LNHDA, CDR2 SQIVND (reference sequence). The CDR3 covers 15 residues. After removal of 5 bases from V and 5 bases from J, the junction contained 12 bases not matched to a gene. CDR3 DNA sequence: TGTGCCAGTAGTGTCACTCGGGACAGCCTCCACGAGCAGTACTTC. It translates to CASSVTRDSLHEQYF.

The V gene is TRBV7-7, the J gene TRBJ1-6; no firm D call. There are 15 residues in the CDR3. Germline assignment: CDR1 SSHAT and CDR2 FNYEAQ (reference sequence). With 5 bases removed from V and 11 bases from J, the gap between germline ends came to 19 bases. The CDR3 here is CASSLRPLVGPPLHF. The CDR3 nucleotides are TGTGCCAGCAGCCTCCGCCCTTTGGTCGGCCCACCCCTCCACTTT.

The chain links TRBV4-3 to TRBJ2-7, with 9 bases matching TRBD1. Germline lookup yields CDR1 LGHNA and CDR2 YSLEER. The ends lost 8 bases at V and 1 base at J; junction bases unmatched: 6. This CDR3 has 14 residues. The CDR3 sequence is CASCLDRGSYEQYF. DNA of the CDR3: TGCGCCAGCTGCCTCGACAGGGGGTCCTACGAGCAGTACTTC.

The J gene is TRBJ2-6, the V gene TRBV7-6, with D possibly TRBD1 on 6 matching bases. The CDR3 has 17 amino acids. V was shortened by 0 bases and J by 2 bases, with 11 bases between the two germline ends. Germline V gene data show CDR1 as SGHVS and CDR2 as FNYEAQ. The CDR3 protein is CASSLAPGTTGANVLTF. DNA of the CDR3: TGTGCCAGCAGCTTAGCGCCGGGGACAACTGGGGCCAACGTCCTGACTTTC. Supplemented by reference TRBV7-6 and TRBJ2-6, the full variable domain reads GAGVSQSPRYKVTKRGQDVALRCDPISGHVSLYWYRQALGQGPEFLTYFNYEAQQDKSGLPNDRFSAERPEGSISTLTIQRTEQRDSAMYRCASSLAPGTTGANVLTFGAGSRLTVL.

The rearrangement uses TRBV20-1 and TRBJ1-2; D is unresolved. This CDR3 is 15 amino acids long. Germline CDR1 reads DFQATT; CDR2 reads SNEGSKA (reference sequence). Trimming cost V 0 bases and J 0 bases, with 11 bases left between them. In DNA, the CDR3 is TGCAGTGCTAGAGATCCCATGGGAGCTAACTATGGCTACACCTTC. Translated: CSARDPMGANYGYTF.

This clonotype was detected a few times. V usage is TRBV7-9 and J usage is TRBJ2-3; maybe TRBD2 (6 bases). Trimming cost V 5 bases and J 0 bases, with 18 bases left between them. The CDR3 consists of 17 residues. In germline, CDR1 is SEHNR, CDR2 FQNEAQ (reference sequence). CDR3 nucleotide sequence: TGTGCCAGCAGCCACCTGGAGGGACCCATTAGCACAGATACGCAGTATTTT. Its translation: CASSHLEGPISTDTQYF.

The V and J genes are TRBV20-1 and TRBJ2-3; D gene ambiguous. Germline V gene data show CDR1 as DFQATT and CDR2 as SNEGSKA (reference sequence). Trimming took 3 bases from V and 4 from J, leaving 20 bases between them. The CDR3 consists of 16 residues. CDR3 residues: CSASSGSDSYADTQYF. DNA of the CDR3: TGCAGTGCTAGCAGTGGCAGTGACTCGTACGCAGATACGCAGTATTTT.

A remark on this clonotype: At one of its ends the junction is not consistent with the germline gene, which may arise from a read error. The V call is TRBV5-4, the J call TRBJ1-1, with TRBD1 matching over 11 bases. This CDR3 has 15 residues. Germline CDR1 and CDR2: SGHNT and YYREEE (reference sequence). CDR3 coding DNA: TGTGCCAGCAGCTATCGGACAGGGGGCGCGGGTGAAGCCTTCTTT. It specifies CASSYRTGGAGEAFF.

As for this clonotype: With a much larger clone just one base away, this may be a read error. V gene TRBV5-6 combines with J gene TRBJ2-7; D ambiguous. Trimming removed 1 base from V and 4 bases from J, with 15 bases in between. Per the germline V gene, CDR1 is SGHDT and CDR2 is YYEEEE. This CDR3 contains 15 residues. The CDR3, as DNA: TGTGCCAGCAGCTTGTACTCAGGACCGCATTACGAGCAGTACTTC. Its translation is CASSLYSGPHYEQYF.

This chain joins TRBV6-6 and TRBJ2-4, with 8 bases identical to TRBD1. The germline V gene encodes CDR1 MNHNY and CDR2 SVGAGI (reference sequence). The CDR3 has 14 amino acids. J was trimmed by 8 bases and V by 5 bases; bases with no gene match: 8. The CDR3: CASSNADRAHIQYF. CDR3 DNA: TGTGCCAGCAGTAATGCGGACAGGGCCCACATTCAGTACTTC.

This clonotype was detected only a few times. The rearrangement links TRBV27 to TRBJ1-1; maybe TRBD1 (6 bases). The CDR3 loop spans 13 amino acids. The germline CDR1 and CDR2 sequences are MNHEY and SMNVEV (reference sequence). V was trimmed by 4 bases and J by 8 bases, leaving 14 bases between them. The CDR3 DNA reads TGTGCCAGCAGTTCGGTGTTTGGGACAGAAGCTTTCTTT. Protein: CASSSVFGTEAFF.

V gene TRBV20-1 combines with J gene TRBJ2-3; 10 nucleotides line up with TRBD2. The CDR3 loop spans 18 amino acids. The germline V gene has CDR1 DFQATT and CDR2 SNEGSKA (reference sequence). V lost 0 bases to trimming and J lost 0 bases; unmatched junction nucleotides: 9. CDR3 sequence: CSARDQRLAGTSTDTQYF. DNA of the CDR3: TGCAGTGCTAGAGATCAGAGACTAGCGGGCACAAGCACAGATACGCAGTATTTT.